This entry lists 7 T cell receptor beta chains sequenced from one sample in a study of graft-versus-host responses after intestinal transplantation. Sequencing used immunoSEQ multiplex PCR; TCRdb keeps in-frame clones, though not all of them. The sample shows about 120,000 clones, 90% of them seen only once. These receptors' antigens are unknown. The sequences come from unstimulated CD4+ T cells sorted from spleen or lymph node cells, collected before intestinal transplant. The receptors derive from a human donor who received an intestinal transplant.

This chain links TRBV28 with TRBJ1-2, with D perhaps matching TRBD1 (6 bases). V shed 4 bases and J shed 2 bases, with 14 bases lying between them. From germline, CDR1 is MDHEN and CDR2 SYDVKM. This CDR3 spans 15 amino acids. Written as DNA, the CDR3 is TGTGCCAGCAGTTCCCCCGGGACACCAAACTATGGCTACACCTTC. Translated, it gives CASSSPGTPNYGYTF.

This clone showed up just once. This chain uses TRBV27 with TRBJ2-7; TRBD1 might be the D (6 bases). The germline V gene encodes CDR1 MNHEY and CDR2 SMNVEV (reference sequence). V lost 6 bases and J lost 1, with 16 bases in between. This CDR3 is 15 amino acids long. In nucleotides, the CDR3 is TGTGCCAGCAGGGCTCTCGACAGGATTTCCTACGAGCAGTACTTC. It yields the protein CASRALDRISYEQYF.

This chain joins TRBV2 and TRBJ1-2; 7 nucleotides agree with TRBD1. The CDR3 is made up of 15 amino acids. Germline V gives CDR1 SNHLY, CDR2 FYNNEI. V dropped 6 bases and J dropped 6; count of bases not matched to a gene: 13. This chain's CDR3 is CASRIVQGLGNGYTF. CDR3 nucleotide sequence: TGTGCCAGCAGGATAGTACAGGGGTTGGGGAATGGCTACACCTTC.

V usage is TRBV4-3 and J usage is TRBJ2-2; weak D call: TRBD2 (7 bases). CDR3 length equals 16 residues. Trimming stripped 0 bases from V and 4 bases from J, with 12 bases between. Germline assignment: CDR1 LGHNA and CDR2 YSLEER. The CDR3 loop is CASSQEVRGATGELFF. The CDR3 nucleotides read TGCGCCAGCAGCCAAGAGGTCCGGGGGGCCACCGGGGAGCTGTTTTTT.

V is TRBV7-8 and J is TRBJ1-1; 9 bases line up with TRBD1. Germline V gene sequence: CDR1 SGHVS, CDR2 FQNEAQ. The junction had 7 bases not matched to a gene; V was cut back by 5 bases and J by 0 bases. The CDR3 has 16 amino acids. Here the CDR3 DNA reads TGTGCCAGCAGCCCTGGGGGGACAGGGCTGAACACTGAAGCTTTCTTT. It translates to CASSPGGTGLNTEAFF. Full variable domain (missing parts from reference TRBV7-8 and TRBJ1-1): GAGVSQSPRYKVAKRGQDVALRCDPISGHVSLFWYQQALGQGPEFLTYFQNEAQLDKSGLPSDRFFAERPEGSVSTLKIQRTQQEDSAVYLCASSPGGTGLNTEAFFGQGTRLTVV.

This chain links TRBV10-2 with TRBJ1-1, with 8 bases matching TRBD1. Trimming took 6 bases from V and 4 from J; bases not matched to a gene: 13. From germline, CDR1 is WSHSY and CDR2 SAAADI. There are 16 residues in the CDR3. The CDR3 nucleotides are TGCGCCAGCAGCGGACAGGGACGGGTTCGAGGCACTGAAGCTTTCTTT. This codes for CASSGQGRVRGTEAFF.

The V and J genes are TRBV6-1 and TRBJ2-7; 9 nucleotides line up with TRBD1. Losses at the gene ends were 3 bases for V and 5 bases for J; bases not matched to a gene: 17. The germline CDR1 and CDR2 sequences are MNHNS and SASEGT. The CDR3 has 18 residues. This CDR3 is CASSDRPTGTGLKNEQYF. The DNA of the CDR3 is TGTGCCAGCAGTGACCGCCCAACCGGGACAGGGTTGAAAAACGAGCAGTACTTC.